These T cell receptor beta chains were read from a single sample in a study of blood T cell repertoires in COVID-19. Data came from immunoSEQ multiplex PCR; TCRdb stores just in-frame clones and leaves some out. Of over 400,000 clones in the sample, 70% to 90% were seen once. Material: peripheral blood. The receptors derive from a woman aged 45 to 65 with COVID-19, enrolled during active disease. Both conserved end residues are part of each CDR3. The D gene is left open where the match is weak. For some rows the clone size is stated as once, few or many, or as a class when expanded; others skip it.

clone size: .
V gene: TRBV18
D gene: TRBD1
J gene: TRBJ1-1
CDR3 protein: CASSPAGTGEAFF

clone size: .
V gene: TRBV12-2
D gene: .
J gene: TRBJ2-5
CDR3 protein: CASRFPSDRGRETQYF

clone size: once
V gene: TRBV10-3
D gene: TRBD1
J gene: TRBJ1-6
CDR3 protein: CASQDRAGIPPLHF

clone size: few
V gene: TRBV5-6
D gene: TRBD1
J gene: TRBJ1-1
CDR3 protein: CASSWDRGSEAFF

clone size: .
V gene: TRBV10-3
D gene: TRBD1
J gene: TRBJ1-1
CDR3 protein: CAITQGGMNTEAFF

clone size: .
V gene: TRBV6-2/TRBV6-3
D gene: TRBD1
J gene: TRBJ2-2
CDR3 protein: CASSSRTGYRGIAGELFF

clone size: .
V gene: TRBV7-6
D gene: .
J gene: TRBJ2-7
CDR3 protein: CASPAPVEWYF

clone size: .
V gene: TRBV6-2/TRBV6-3
D gene: TRBD1
J gene: TRBJ2-1
CDR3 protein: CASSYGGTGPNEQFF

clone size: .
V gene: TRBV10-3
D gene: .
J gene: TRBJ1-3
CDR3 protein: CAITPTGSSGNTIYF

clone size: .
V gene: TRBV20-1
D gene: .
J gene: TRBJ2-7
CDR3 protein: CSASMARGNEQYF

clone size: .
V gene: TRBV25-1
D gene: TRBD2
J gene: TRBJ2-7
CDR3 protein: CASSRAGGSYEQYF

clone size: .
V gene: TRBV14
D gene: TRBD1
J gene: TRBJ1-2
CDR3 protein: CASSPLDRGRGYTF

clone size: few
V gene: TRBV9
D gene: .
J gene: TRBJ1-2
CDR3 protein: CASSADSTGGLNYGYTF

clone size: .
V gene: TRBV7-9
D gene: TRBD1
J gene: TRBJ1-2
CDR3 protein: CASSLESDRGRPNYGYTF

clone size: few
V gene: TRBV19
D gene: .
J gene: TRBJ1-1
CDR3 protein: CASSMGAGNTEAFF

clone size: .
V gene: TRBV7-4
D gene: .
J gene: TRBJ2-6
CDR3 protein: CASSALGDTLSGANVLTF

clone size: .
V gene: TRBV10-3
D gene: TRBD1
J gene: TRBJ1-1
CDR3 protein: CAISLTGGNTEAFF

clone size: .
V gene: TRBV15
D gene: .
J gene: TRBJ1-5
CDR3 protein: CATSKQHQPQHF

clone size: .
V gene: TRBV24-1
D gene: .
J gene: TRBJ1-5
CDR3 protein: CATSRASGQPQHF

clone size: once
V gene: TRBV6-5
D gene: TRBD1
J gene: TRBJ1-4
CDR3 protein: CASRDTGTGNEKLFF

clone size: .
V gene: TRBV6-6
D gene: TRBD1
J gene: TRBJ2-1
CDR3 protein: CASSSGQAQFF

clone size: .
V gene: TRBV5-3
D gene: .
J gene: TRBJ1-1
CDR3 protein: CARSSLTWGHTEAFF

clone size: .
V gene: TRBV2
D gene: .
J gene: TRBJ2-2
CDR3 protein: CASSPGQNTGELFF

clone size: .
V gene: TRBV2
D gene: .
J gene: TRBJ2-3
CDR3 protein: CASKDRNTDTQYF

clone size: .
V gene: TRBV20-1
D gene: TRBD2
J gene: TRBJ2-3
CDR3 protein: CSASGGVVPDTQYF

clone size: .
V gene: TRBV9
D gene: TRBD2
J gene: TRBJ2-1
CDR3 protein: CASSVGLAGAGEQFF

clone size: .
V gene: TRBV6-5
D gene: .
J gene: TRBJ2-3
CDR3 protein: CASRRGSTDTQYF

clone size: .
V gene: TRBV28
D gene: .
J gene: TRBJ1-4
CDR3 protein: CASSLLGTAVGKLFF

clone size: .
V gene: TRBV12-3/TRBV12-4
D gene: .
J gene: TRBJ1-2
CDR3 protein: CASSFSPDGYTF

clone size: .
V gene: TRBV4-1
D gene: TRBD1
J gene: TRBJ1-1
CDR3 protein: CASSQWTGRFEAFF

clone size: .
V gene: TRBV10-3
D gene: TRBD1
J gene: TRBJ2-7
CDR3 protein: CAISQSYGGQGYEQYF

clone size: once
V gene: TRBV27
D gene: .
J gene: TRBJ2-1
CDR3 protein: CASRQRPIDEQFF